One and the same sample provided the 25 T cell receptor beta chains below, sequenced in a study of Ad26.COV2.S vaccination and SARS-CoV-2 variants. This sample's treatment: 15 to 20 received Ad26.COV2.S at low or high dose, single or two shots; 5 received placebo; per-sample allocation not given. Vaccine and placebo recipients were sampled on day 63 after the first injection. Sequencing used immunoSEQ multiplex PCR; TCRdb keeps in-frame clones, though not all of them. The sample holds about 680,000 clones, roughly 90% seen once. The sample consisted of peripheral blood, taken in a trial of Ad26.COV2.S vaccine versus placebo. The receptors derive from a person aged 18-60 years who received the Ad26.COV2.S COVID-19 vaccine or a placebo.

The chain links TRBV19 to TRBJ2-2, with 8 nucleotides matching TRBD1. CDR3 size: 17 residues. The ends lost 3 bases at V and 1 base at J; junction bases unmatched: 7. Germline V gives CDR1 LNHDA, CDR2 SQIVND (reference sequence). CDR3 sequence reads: CASSMYLTGVNTGELFF. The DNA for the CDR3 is TGTGCCAGTAGTATGTACCTGACAGGGGTGAACACCGGGGAGCTGTTTTTT.

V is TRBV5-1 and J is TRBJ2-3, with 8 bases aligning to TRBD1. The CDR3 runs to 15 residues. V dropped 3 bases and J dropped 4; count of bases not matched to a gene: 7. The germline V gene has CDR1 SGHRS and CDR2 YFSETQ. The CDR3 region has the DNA TGCGCCAGCAGCTCAGGGGGCACAGTGGCAGATACGCAGTATTTT. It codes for CASSSGGTVADTQYF.

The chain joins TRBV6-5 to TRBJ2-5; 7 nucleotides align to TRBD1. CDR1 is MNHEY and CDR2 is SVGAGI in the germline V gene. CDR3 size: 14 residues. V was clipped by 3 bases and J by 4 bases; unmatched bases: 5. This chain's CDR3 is CASSYKAGGETQYF. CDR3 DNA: TGTGCCAGCAGTTATAAGGCAGGGGGAGAGACCCAGTACTTC.

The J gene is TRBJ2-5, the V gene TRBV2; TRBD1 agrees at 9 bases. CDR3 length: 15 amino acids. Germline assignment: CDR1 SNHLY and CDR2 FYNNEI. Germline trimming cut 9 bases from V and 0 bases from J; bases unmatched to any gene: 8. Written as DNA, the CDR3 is TGTGCCAGATCCATCCGGGACAGGGACCAAGAGACCCAGTACTTC. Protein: CARSIRDRDQETQYF.

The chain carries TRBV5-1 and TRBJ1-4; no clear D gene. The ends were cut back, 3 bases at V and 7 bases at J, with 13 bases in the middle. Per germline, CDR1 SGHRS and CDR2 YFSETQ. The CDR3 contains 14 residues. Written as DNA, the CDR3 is TGCGCCAGCAGCTCCCCCGGGAGAGGTGAAAAACTGTTTTTT. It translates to CASSSPGRGEKLFF.

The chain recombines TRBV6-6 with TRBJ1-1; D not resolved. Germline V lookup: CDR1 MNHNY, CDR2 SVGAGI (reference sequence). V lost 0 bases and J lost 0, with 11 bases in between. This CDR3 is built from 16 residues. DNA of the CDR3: TGTGCCAGCAGTTACTCCGGCAGCACTATGAACACTGAAGCTTTCTTT. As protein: CASSYSGSTMNTEAFF.

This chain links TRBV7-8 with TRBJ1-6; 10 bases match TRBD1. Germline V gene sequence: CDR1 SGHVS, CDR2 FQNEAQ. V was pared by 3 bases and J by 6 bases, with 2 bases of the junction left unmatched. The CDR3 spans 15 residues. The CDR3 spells CASSFGTGANSPLHF. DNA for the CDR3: TGTGCCAGCAGCTTCGGGACAGGGGCTAATTCACCCCTCCACTTT.

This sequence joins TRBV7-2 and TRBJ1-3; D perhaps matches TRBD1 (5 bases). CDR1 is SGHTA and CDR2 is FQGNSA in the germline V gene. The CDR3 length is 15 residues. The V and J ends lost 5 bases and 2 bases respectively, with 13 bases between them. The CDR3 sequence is CASSLDSATGNTIYF. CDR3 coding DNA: TGTGCCAGCAGCCTCGACAGTGCAACTGGAAACACCATATATTTT.

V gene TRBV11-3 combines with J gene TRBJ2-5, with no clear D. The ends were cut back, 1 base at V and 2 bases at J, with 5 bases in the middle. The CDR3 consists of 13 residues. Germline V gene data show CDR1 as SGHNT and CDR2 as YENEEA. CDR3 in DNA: TGTGCCAGCAGCTTAGCGCATCAAGAGACCCAGTACTTC. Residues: CASSLAHQETQYF.

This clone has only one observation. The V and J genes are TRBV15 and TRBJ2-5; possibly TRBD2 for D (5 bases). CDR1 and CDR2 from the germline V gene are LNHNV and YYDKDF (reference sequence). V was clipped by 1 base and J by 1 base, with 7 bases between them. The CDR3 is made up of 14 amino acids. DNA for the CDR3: TGTGCCACCAGCAGAGGGACTGCCCAAGAGACCCAGTACTTC. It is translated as CATSRGTAQETQYF.

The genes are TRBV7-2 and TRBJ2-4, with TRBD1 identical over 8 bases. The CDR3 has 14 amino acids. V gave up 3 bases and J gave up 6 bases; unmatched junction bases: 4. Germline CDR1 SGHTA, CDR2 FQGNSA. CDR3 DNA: TGTGCCAGCAGCTTGGACAGGGCCGGAAACATTCAGTACTTC. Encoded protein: CASSLDRAGNIQYF.

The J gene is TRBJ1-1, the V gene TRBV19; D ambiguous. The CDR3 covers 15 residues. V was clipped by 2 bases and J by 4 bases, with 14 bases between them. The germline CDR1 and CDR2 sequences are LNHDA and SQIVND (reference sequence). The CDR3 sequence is CASSISRTPGTEAFF. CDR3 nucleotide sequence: TGTGCCAGTAGTATAAGTAGGACCCCGGGCACTGAAGCTTTCTTT.

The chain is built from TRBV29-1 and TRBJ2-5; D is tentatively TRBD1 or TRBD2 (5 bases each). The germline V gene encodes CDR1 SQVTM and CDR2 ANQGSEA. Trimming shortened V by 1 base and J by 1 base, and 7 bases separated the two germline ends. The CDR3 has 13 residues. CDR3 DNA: TGCAGCGTTGAAGGGGGACCCCAAGAGACCCAGTACTTC. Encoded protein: CSVEGGPQETQYF.

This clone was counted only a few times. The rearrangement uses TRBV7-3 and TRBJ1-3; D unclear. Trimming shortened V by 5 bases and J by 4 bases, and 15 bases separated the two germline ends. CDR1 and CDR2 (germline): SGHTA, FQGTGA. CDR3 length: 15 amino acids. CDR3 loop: CASSPDPLGGNTIYF. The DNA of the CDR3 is TGTGCCAGCAGCCCAGACCCCCTCGGGGGAAACACCATATATTTT.

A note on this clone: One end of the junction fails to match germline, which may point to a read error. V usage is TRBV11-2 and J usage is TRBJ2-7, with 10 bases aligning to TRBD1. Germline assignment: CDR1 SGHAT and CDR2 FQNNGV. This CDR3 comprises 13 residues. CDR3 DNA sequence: TGTGCCAGCAGCTTAGTGACAGGGACAGGGGAGGACTTC. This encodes CASSLVTGTGEDF.

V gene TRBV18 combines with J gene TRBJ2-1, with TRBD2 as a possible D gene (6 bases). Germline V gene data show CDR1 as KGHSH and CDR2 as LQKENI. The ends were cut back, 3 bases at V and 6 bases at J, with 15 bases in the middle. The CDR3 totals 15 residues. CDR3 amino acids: CASSPDIGTLNEQFF. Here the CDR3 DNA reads TGTGCCAGCTCACCGGATATCGGGACTCTCAATGAGCAGTTCTTC. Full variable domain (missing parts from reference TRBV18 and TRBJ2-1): NAGVMQNPRHLVRRRGQEARLRCSPMKGHSHVYWYRQLPEEGLKFMVYLQKENIIDESGMPKERFSAEFPKEGPSILRIQQVVRGDSAAYFCASSPDIGTLNEQFFGPGTRLTVL.

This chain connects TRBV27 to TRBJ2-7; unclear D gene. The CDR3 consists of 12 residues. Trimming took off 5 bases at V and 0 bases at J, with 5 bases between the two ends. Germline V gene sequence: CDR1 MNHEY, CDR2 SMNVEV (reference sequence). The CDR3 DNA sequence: TGTGCCAGCAGTCACAGCTCCTACGAGCAGTACTTC. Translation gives CASSHSSYEQYF.

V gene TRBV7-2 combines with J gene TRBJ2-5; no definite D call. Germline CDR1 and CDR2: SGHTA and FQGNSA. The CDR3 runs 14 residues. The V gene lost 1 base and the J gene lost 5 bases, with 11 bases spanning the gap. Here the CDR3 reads CASSLELSSETQYF. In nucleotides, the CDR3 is TGTGCCAGCAGCTTAGAGCTTAGCTCCGAGACCCAGTACTTC.

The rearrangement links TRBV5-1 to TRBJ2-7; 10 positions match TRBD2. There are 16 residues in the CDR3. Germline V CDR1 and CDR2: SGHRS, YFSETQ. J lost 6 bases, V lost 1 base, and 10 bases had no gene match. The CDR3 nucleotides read TGCGCCAGCAGCTTGTTGCCTAGCGGGAGCGTCACCGAGCAGTACTTC. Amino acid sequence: CASSLLPSGSVTEQYF.

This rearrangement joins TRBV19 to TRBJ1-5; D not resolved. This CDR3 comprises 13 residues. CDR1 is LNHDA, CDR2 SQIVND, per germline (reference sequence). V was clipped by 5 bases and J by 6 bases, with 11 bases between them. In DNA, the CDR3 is TGTGCCAGTAGTGCCAGATCGGGTCAGCCCCAGCATTTT. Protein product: CASSARSGQPQHF.

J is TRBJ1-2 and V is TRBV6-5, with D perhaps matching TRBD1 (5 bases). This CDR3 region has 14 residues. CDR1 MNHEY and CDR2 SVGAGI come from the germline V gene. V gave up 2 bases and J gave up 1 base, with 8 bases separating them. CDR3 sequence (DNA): TGTGCCAGCAGTTACGGTCAGGGTAACTATGGCTACACCTTC. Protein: CASSYGQGNYGYTF.

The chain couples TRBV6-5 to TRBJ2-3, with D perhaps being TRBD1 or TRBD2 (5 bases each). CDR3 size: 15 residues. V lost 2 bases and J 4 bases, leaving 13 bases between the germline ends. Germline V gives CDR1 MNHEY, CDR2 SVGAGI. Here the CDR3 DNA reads TGTGCCAGCAGTTACGTCCGGGGCGGAGCAGATACGCAGTATTTT. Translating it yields CASSYVRGGADTQYF.

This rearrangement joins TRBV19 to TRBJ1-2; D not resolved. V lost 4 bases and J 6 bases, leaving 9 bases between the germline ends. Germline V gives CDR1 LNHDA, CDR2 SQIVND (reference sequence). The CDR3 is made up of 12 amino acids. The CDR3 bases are TGTGCCAGTAGTACGGCCATGGATGGCTACACCTTC. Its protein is CASSTAMDGYTF.

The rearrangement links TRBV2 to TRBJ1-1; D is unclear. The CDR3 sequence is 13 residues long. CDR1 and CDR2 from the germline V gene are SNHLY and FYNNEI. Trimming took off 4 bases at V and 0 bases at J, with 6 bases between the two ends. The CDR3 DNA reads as TGTGCCAGCAGTGCGAACATGAACACTGAAGCTTTCTTT. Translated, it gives CASSANMNTEAFF.

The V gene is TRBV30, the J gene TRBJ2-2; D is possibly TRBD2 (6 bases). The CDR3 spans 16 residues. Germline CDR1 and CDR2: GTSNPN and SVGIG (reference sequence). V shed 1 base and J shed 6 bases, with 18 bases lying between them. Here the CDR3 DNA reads TGTGCCTGGAGTGGATTCGGGTCGGGAGCTCCCGGGGAGCTGTTTTTT. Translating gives CAWSGFGSGAPGELFF.